These 3 T cell receptor beta chains were sequenced from one sample in a study of cytomegalovirus exposure and HLA in healthy donors. The PCR made use of 60 Vbeta and 13 Jbeta primers. Sequenced by immunoSEQ multiplex PCR; TCRdb stores in-frame clones only, minus some. The sample has 100,000 to 150,000 clones; around 82% are singletons. Sequencing was done on a sample of PBMCs. These receptors all stem from a man aged 30 to 45 in good health and CMV-seropositive.

This sequence joins TRBV23-1 and TRBJ2-3, with 10 bases fitting TRBD2. TRBV23-1 is an open reading frame whose function is uncertain. There are 20 residues in the CDR3. V trimming: 2 bases; J trimming: 4 bases; junction bases outside the gene matches: 18. CDR3 region: CASSQRGAGGASGSSDTQYF. DNA for the CDR3: TGCGCCAGCAGTCAACGGGGAGCCGGGGGAGCTAGCGGGAGCTCAGATACGCAGTATTTT.

The V and J genes are TRBV27 and TRBJ2-7, with 16 bases aligning to TRBD2. Germline values: CDR1 MNHEY, CDR2 SMNVEV (reference sequence). This CDR3 spans 14 amino acids. Unmatched junction bases numbered 3, after V lost 5 bases and J lost 8 bases. Here the CDR3 DNA reads TGTGCCAGCAGTCTGGGACTAGCGGGAGGGAAGCAGTACTTC. Its translation: CASSLGLAGGKQYF.

A few counts support this clone. This chain links TRBV6-1 with TRBJ2-1; D is perhaps TRBD1 (5 bases). Trimming removed 6 bases at V and 7 bases at J, with 13 bases between. The CDR3 is 13 amino acids. CDR1 is MNHNS, CDR2 SASEGT, per germline. This CDR3 reads CASRDTLGNEQFF. The CDR3 nucleotides read TGTGCCAGCAGGGACACCCTAGGTAATGAGCAGTTCTTC.